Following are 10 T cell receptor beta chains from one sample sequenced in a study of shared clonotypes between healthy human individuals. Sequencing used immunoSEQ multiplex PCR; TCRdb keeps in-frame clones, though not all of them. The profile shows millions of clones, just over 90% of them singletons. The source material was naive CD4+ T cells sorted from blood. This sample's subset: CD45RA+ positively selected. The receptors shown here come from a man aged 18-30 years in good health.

CDR3 loop: CASSLWALGARSTDTQYF. The CDR3 DNA reads as TGCGCCAGCAGCTTGTGGGCGTTGGGGGCACGTAGCACAGATACGCAGTATTTT. The V gene is TRBV5-1, the J gene TRBJ2-3, with D tentatively TRBD1 (6 bases). The germline V gene has CDR1 SGHRS and CDR2 YFSETQ. The CDR3 runs 18 residues. The ends were cut back, 1 base at V and 0 bases at J, with 18 bases in the middle.

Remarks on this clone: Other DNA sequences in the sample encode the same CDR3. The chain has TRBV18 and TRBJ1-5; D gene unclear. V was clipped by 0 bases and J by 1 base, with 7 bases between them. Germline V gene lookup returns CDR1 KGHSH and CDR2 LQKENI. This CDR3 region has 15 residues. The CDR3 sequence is CASSPPGRSNQPQHF. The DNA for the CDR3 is TGTGCCAGCTCACCACCGGGGAGAAGCAATCAGCCCCAGCATTTT.

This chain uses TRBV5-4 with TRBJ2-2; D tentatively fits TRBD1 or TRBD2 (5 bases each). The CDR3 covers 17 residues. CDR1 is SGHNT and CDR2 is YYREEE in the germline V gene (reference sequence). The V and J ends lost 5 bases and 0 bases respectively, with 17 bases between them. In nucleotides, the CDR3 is TGTGCCAGCAGACGGGACCCCCTCGCGTCGAACACCGGGGAGCTGTTTTTT. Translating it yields CASRRDPLASNTGELFF.

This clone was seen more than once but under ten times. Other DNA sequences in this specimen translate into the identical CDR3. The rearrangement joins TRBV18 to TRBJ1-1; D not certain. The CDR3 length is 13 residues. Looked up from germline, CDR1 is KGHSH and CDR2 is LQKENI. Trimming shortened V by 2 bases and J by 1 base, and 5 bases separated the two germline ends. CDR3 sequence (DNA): TGTGCCAGCTCACCAGGGTGGAACACTGAAGCTTTCTTT. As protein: CASSPGWNTEAFF.

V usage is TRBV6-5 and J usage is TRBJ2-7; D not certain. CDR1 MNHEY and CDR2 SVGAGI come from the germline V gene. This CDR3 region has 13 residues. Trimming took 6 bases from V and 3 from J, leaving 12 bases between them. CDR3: CASRPHLGYEQYF. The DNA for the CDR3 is TGTGCCAGCAGACCCCATCTGGGCTACGAGCAGTACTTC.

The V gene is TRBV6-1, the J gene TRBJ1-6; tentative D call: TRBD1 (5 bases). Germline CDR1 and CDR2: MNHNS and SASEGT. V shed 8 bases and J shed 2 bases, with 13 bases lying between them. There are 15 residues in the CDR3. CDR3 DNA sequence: TGTGCCAGCCACCCAGGAGGGGCCTATAATTCACCCCTCCACTTT. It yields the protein CASHPGGAYNSPLHF.

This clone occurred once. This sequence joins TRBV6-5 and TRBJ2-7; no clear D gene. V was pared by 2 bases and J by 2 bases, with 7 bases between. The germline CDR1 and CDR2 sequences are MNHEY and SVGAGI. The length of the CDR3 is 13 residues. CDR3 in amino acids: CASSYGSTYEQYF. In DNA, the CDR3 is TGTGCCAGCAGTTACGGCAGTACCTACGAGCAGTACTTC.

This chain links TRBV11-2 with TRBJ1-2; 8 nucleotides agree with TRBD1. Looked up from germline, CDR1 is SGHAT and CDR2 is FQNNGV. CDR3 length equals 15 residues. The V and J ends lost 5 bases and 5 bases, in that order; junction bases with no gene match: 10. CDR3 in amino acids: CASSPRGQATYGYTF. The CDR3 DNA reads TGTGCCAGCAGCCCCAGGGGGCAGGCGACTTATGGCTACACCTTC.

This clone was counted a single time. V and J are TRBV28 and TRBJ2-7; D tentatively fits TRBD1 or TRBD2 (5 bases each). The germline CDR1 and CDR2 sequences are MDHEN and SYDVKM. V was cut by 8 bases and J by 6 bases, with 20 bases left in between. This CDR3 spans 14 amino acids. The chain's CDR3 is CASHPSRGGFEQYF. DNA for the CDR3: TGTGCCAGCCACCCCTCTAGGGGCGGGTTCGAGCAGTACTTC.

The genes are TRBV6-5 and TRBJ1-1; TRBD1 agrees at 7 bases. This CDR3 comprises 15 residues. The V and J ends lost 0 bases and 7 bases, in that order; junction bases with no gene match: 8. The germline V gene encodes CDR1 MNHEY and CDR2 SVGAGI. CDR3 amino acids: CASSYSGTVGFEAFF. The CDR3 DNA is TGTGCCAGCAGTTACTCGGGGACAGTAGGATTTGAAGCTTTCTTT.